Detailed here is one TCR beta chain. The CDR3 length is 13 residues. The V gene end was trimmed by 5 bases and the J gene end by 3 bases; junction bases not matched to a gene: 3. Germline V CDR1 and CDR2: SGHAT, FQNNGV. The entry originates in a study of identifying expanded T cells in peripheral blood. Only in-frame clones appear in the TCRdb table, and some are missing; sequencing was by immunoSEQ multiplex PCR. The table records over 85,000 clones, around 84% of them present only once. Sequencing was carried out using blood. This sequence was found in a person between 18 and 69 years old in good health. The V gene is TRBV11-2, the J gene TRBJ2-7; 8 nucleotides agree with TRBD1. The CDR3 protein is CASSMDRDYEQYF. The CDR3 region has the DNA TGTGCCAGCAGCATGGACAGGGACTACGAGCAGTACTTC.